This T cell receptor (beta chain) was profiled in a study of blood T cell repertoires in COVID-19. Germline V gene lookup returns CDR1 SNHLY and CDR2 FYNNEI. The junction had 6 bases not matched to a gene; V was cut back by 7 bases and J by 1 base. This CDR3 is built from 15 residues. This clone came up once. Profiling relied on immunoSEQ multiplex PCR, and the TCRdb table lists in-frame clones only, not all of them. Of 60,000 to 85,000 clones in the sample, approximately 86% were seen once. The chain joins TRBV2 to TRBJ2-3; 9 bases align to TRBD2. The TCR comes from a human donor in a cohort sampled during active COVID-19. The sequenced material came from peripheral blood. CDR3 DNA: TGTGCCAGCACCCGAGCGGGGGGTGGCACAGATACGCAGTATTTT. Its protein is CASTRAGGGTDTQYF.